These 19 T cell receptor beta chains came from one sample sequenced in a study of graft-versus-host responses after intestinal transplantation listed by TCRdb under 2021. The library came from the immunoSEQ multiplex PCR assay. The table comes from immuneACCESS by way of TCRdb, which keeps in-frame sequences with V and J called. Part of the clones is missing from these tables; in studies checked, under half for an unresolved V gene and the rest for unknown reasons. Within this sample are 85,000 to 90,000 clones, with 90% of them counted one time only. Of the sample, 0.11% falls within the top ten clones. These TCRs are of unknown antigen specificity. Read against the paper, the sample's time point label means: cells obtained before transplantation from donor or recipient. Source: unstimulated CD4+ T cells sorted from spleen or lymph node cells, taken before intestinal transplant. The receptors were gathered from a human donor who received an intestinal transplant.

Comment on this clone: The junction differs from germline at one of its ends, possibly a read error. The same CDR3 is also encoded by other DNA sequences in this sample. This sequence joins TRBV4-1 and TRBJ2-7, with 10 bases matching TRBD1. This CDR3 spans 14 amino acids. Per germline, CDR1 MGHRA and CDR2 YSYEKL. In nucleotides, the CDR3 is TGCGCCAGCAGCCAGGCGGGACAGGGGTACGAGCAATACTTC. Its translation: CASSQAGQGYEQYF.

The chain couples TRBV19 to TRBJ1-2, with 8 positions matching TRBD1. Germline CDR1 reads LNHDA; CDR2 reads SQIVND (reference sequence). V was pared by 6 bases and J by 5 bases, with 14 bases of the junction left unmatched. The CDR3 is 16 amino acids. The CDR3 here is CASRPPDRGEEYGYTF. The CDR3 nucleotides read TGTGCCAGTAGACCCCCCGACAGGGGAGAAGAGTATGGCTACACCTTC.

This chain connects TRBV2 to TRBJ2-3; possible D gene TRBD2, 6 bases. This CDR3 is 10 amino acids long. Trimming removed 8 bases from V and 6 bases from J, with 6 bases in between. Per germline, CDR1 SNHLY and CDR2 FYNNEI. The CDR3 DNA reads TGTGCCAGCGGGGGGGATACGCAGTATTTT. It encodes CASGGDTQYF.

CDR3 nucleotides: TGTGCCAGCAGCGCAGCAAATTACAGGGGTGTGAACACTGAAGCTTTCTTT. Translated: CASSAANYRGVNTEAFF. The chain couples TRBV9 to TRBJ1-1; 7 bases fit TRBD1. The germline CDR1 and CDR2 sequences are SGDLS and YYNGEE. J lost 0 bases, V lost 3 bases, and 11 bases had no gene match. This CDR3 has 17 residues.

Written as DNA, the CDR3 is TGTGCCAGCAGTGCCCTGGACAGTCCCCCCACAGATACGCAGTATTTT. Protein product: CASSALDSPPTDTQYF. The genes are TRBV6-1 and TRBJ2-3, with D perhaps matching TRBD1 (6 bases). V lost 4 bases, J lost 2 bases, and 16 bases lay in between. CDR3 length: 16 residues. Germline V gene data show CDR1 as MNHNS and CDR2 as SASEGT.

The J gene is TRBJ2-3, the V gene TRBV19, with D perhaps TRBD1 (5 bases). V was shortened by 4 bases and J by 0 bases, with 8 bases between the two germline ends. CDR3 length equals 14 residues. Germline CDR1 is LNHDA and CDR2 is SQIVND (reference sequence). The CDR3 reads CASSRQPSTDTQYF. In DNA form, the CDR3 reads TGTGCCAGTAGTAGACAGCCCAGCACAGATACGCAGTATTTT.

DNA for the CDR3: TGTGCCAGCAGTTGGGCAGGTTTGGGTGAAGCTTTCTTT. Amino acids: CASSWAGLGEAFF. The rearrangement uses TRBV6-1 and TRBJ1-1, with no clear D. V lost 5 bases and J 7 bases, leaving 14 bases between the germline ends. Germline values: CDR1 MNHNS, CDR2 SASEGT. The CDR3 spans 13 residues.

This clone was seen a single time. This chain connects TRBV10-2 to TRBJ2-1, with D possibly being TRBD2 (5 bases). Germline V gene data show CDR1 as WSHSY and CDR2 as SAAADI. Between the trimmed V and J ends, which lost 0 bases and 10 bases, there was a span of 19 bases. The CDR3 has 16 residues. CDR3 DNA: TGCGCCAGCAGTGAGTCAAGGGCCACGGGGTTGGTCGAGCAGTTCTTC. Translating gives CASSESRATGLVEQFF.

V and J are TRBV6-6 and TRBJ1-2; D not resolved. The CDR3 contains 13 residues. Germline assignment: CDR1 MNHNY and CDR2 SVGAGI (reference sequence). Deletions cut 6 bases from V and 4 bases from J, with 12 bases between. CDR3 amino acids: CASRKPHSYGYTF. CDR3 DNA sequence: TGTGCCAGCAGGAAACCCCACAGCTATGGCTACACCTTC.

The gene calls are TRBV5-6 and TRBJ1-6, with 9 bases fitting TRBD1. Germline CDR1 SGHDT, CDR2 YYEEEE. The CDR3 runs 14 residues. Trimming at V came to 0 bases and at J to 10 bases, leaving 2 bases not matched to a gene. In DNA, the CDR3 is TGTGCCAGCAGCTTGGGGACAGGGGCCTCACCCCTCCACTTT. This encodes CASSLGTGASPLHF.

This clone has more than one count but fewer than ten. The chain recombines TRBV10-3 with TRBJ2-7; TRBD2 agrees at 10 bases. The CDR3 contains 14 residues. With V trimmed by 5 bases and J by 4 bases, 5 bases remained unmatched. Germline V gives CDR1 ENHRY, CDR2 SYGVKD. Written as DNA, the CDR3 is TGTGCCATCAGTCGAGCGGGGGGGCTTTACGAGCAGTACTTC. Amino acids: CAISRAGGLYEQYF.

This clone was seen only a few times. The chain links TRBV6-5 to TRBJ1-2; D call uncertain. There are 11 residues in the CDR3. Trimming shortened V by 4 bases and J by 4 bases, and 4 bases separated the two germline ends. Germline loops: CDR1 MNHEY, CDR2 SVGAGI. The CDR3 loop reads CASSSSYGYTF. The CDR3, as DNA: TGTGCCAGCAGTTCGAGCTATGGCTACACCTTC.

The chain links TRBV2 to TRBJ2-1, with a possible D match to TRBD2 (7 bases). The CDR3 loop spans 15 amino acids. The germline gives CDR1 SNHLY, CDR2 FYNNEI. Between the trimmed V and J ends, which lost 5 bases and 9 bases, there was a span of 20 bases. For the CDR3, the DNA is TGTGCCAGCAGTCGGGGGGCCGGGGGGCCGGGTGAGCAGTTCTTC. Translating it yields CASSRGAGGPGEQFF.

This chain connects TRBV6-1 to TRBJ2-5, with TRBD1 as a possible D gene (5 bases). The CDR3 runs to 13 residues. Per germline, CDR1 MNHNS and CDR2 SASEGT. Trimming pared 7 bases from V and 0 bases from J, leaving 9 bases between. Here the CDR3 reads CASNPRDQETQYF. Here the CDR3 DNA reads TGTGCCAGCAACCCCAGGGACCAAGAGACCCAGTACTTC.

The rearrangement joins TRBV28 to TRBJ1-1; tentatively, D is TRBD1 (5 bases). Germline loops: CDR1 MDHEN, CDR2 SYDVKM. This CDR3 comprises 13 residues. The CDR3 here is CAIQRQGGTEAFF. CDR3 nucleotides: TGTGCGATCCAGCGTCAGGGCGGCACTGAAGCTTTCTTT.

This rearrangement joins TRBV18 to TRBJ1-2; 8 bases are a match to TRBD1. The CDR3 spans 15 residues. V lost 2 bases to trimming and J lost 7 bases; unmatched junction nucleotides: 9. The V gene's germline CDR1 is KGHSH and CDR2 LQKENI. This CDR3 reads CASSPGGQGVGGYTF. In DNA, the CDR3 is TGTGCCAGCTCACCAGGAGGACAGGGAGTAGGTGGCTACACCTTC.

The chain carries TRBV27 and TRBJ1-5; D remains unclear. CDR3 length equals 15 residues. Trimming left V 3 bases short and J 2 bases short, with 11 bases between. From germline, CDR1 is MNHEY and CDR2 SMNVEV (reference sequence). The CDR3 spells CASSFLGRRNQPQHF. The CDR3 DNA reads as TGTGCCAGCAGTTTTCTCGGGAGGCGCAATCAGCCCCAGCATTTT.

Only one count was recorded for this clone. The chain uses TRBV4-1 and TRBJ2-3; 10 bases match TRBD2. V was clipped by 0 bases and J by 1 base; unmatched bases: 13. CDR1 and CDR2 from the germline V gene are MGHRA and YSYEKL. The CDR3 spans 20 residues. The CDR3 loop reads CASSQDLWLAGVEGTDTQYF. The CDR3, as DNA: TGCGCCAGCAGCCAAGATCTTTGGCTAGCGGGGGTGGAGGGCACAGATACGCAGTATTTT.

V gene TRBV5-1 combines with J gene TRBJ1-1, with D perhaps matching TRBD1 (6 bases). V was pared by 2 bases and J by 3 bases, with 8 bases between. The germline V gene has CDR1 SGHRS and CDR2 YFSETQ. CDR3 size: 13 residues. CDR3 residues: CASSFTGYTEAFF. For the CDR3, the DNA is TGCGCCAGCAGCTTTACAGGGTACACTGAAGCTTTCTTT.